This entry lists 8 T cell receptor beta chains sequenced from one sample in a study of T cell responses to AZD1222 COVID-19 vaccine. Generated by immunoSEQ multiplex PCR, the TCRdb table keeps only in-frame clones and is missing some. The sample has 95,000 to 150,000 clones; about nine tenths are singletons. The sample in question was peripheral blood, obtained on day 0 of AZD1222 vaccination. Every receptor here comes from an adult in good health.

The chain recombines TRBV7-3 with TRBJ2-2; D call uncertain. Between the trimmed V and J ends, which lost 6 bases and 6 bases, there was a span of 11 bases. The CDR3 loop spans 13 amino acids. Germline V gene data show CDR1 as SGHTA and CDR2 as FQGTGA. In DNA form, the CDR3 reads TGTGCCAGCAGGATCTCGTGGGCCGGGGAGCTGTTTTTT. Protein: CASRISWAGELFF.

As for this clone: Mismatch with germline at one junction end may stem from a read error. The chain is built from TRBV7-8 and TRBJ2-1, with no clear D. This CDR3 spans 11 amino acids. Looked up from germline, CDR1 is SGHVS and CDR2 is FQNEAQ. Here the CDR3 reads CASSFYYEQFF. The CDR3 DNA reads as TGTGCCAGCAGCTTCTACTATGAGCAGTTCTTC.

This chain uses TRBV28 with TRBJ2-7, with D possibly TRBD1 on 6 matching bases. The CDR3 length is 15 residues. Germline V gives CDR1 MDHEN, CDR2 SYDVKM. Trimming pared 1 base from V and 3 bases from J, leaving 13 bases between. The CDR3 bases are TGTGCCAGCAGTTTATCTTGGCAGGGGCGCTACGAGCAGTACTTC. Residues: CASSLSWQGRYEQYF.

This chain joins TRBV7-2 and TRBJ1-6; 8 bases agree with TRBD1. This CDR3 comprises 19 residues. With V trimmed by 1 base and J by 0 bases, 8 bases remained unmatched. From germline, CDR1 is SGHTA and CDR2 FQGNSA. The CDR3, as DNA: TGTGCCAGCAGCTTAGTAGTTGCAGGGGGCTTCTCCTATAATTCACCCCTCCACTTT. Protein: CASSLVVAGGFSYNSPLHF.

This clone was seen a handful of times. The gene calls are TRBV5-1 and TRBJ2-1, with 7 nucleotides matching TRBD1. The V and J ends lost 0 bases and 3 bases, in that order; junction bases with no gene match: 9. The length of the CDR3 is 17 residues. The germline gives CDR1 SGHRS, CDR2 YFSETQ. CDR3 region: CASSLEGVRQGYNEQFF. In nucleotides, the CDR3 is TGCGCCAGCAGCTTGGAGGGGGTCCGACAGGGCTACAATGAGCAGTTCTTC.

The chain links TRBV9 to TRBJ1-2; TRBD1 matches at 8 bases. The CDR3 totals 14 residues. The J segment lost 2 bases and the V segment lost 4 bases, leaving 4 bases of the junction unmatched. Germline CDR1 SGDLS, CDR2 YYNGEE. The CDR3 sequence is CASSFGQGNYGYTF. As DNA, the CDR3 is TGTGCCAGCAGCTTCGGACAGGGCAACTATGGCTACACCTTC. The full variable domain, its missing parts supplied by reference TRBV9 and TRBJ1-2, is DSGVTQTPKHLITATGQRVTLRCSPRSGDLSVYWYQQSLDQGLQFLIQYYNGEERAKGNILERFSAQQFPDLHSELNLSSLELGDSALYFCASSFGQGNYGYTFGSGTRLTVV.

V is TRBV19 and J is TRBJ2-2, with 9 bases aligning to TRBD1. This CDR3 contains 15 residues. Germline trimming cut 5 bases from V and 4 bases from J; bases unmatched to any gene: 5. Germline CDR1 is LNHDA and CDR2 is SQIVND (reference sequence). The CDR3 coding sequence is TGTGCCAGTAGTCCCGTGACAGGGGGCACCGGGGAGCTGTTTTTT. It encodes CASSPVTGGTGELFF.

This clone has just one count. The chain has TRBV4-1 and TRBJ2-7; the match to TRBD2 covers 13 bases. The V and J ends lost 4 bases and 2 bases, in that order; junction bases with no gene match: 2. This CDR3 region has 15 residues. From germline, CDR1 is MGHRA and CDR2 YSYEKL. CDR3 nucleotides: TGCGCCAGCAGCCGGACTAGCGGGGGACCCTACGAGCAGTACTTC. Protein: CASSRTSGGPYEQYF.